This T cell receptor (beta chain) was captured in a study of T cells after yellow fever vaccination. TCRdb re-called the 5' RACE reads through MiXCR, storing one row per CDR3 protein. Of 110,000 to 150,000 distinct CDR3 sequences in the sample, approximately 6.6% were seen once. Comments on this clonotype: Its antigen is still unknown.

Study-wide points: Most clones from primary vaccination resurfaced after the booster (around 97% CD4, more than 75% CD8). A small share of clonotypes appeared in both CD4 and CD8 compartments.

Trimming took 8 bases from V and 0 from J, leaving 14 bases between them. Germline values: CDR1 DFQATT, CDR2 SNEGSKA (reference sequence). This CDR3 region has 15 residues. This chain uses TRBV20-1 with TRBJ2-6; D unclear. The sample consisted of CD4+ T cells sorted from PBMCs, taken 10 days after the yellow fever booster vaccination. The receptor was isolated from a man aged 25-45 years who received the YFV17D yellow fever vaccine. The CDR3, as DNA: TGCAGTCCTTACCGGCCGGTCTCTGGGGCCAACGTCCTGACTTTC. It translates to CSPYRPVSGANVLTF.